This is a list of T cell receptor beta chains from one sample in a study of regulatory T cells in long-lasting Graves disease. MiXCR was run by TCRdb on the multiplex PCR reads, yielding one entry per CDR3 protein. The sample records 350,000 to 500,000 distinct CDR3 sequences, around 20% being singletons. This specimen consisted of peripheral blood mononuclear cells (PBMCs), obtained when the disease was refractory, from a patient treated with antithyroid drugs. These TCRs come from a female donor with Graves disease. CDR3s include the opening cysteine and the closing phenylalanine or tryptophan. Fields, in order: J gene, V gene, D gene, clone size, CDR3 DNA, CDR3 protein. D genes are given only for firm matches. Size is omitted from some rows. Given values are once, few, many or a class for expanded clones.

J: TRBJ1-1; V: TRBV28; D: .; size: many; DNA: TGTGCCAGCAGTTTATTCACCATGAACACTGAAGCTTTCTTT; CDR3: CASSLFTMNTEAFF
J: TRBJ2-5; V: TRBV7-8; D: TRBD2; size: many; DNA: TGTGCCAGCAGCTTAGGATCTGCGGGAGGGCAGGAGACCCAGTACTTC; CDR3: CASSLGSAGGQETQYF
J: TRBJ2-7; V: TRBV28; D: .; size: many; DNA: TGTGCCAGCAGTTTAACCCGCTACGAGCAGTACTTC; CDR3: CASSLTRYEQYF
J: TRBJ1-3; V: TRBV5-1; D: .; size: .; DNA: TGTGCCAGCAGCTTAAGGAGCTCAGGAAACACCATATATTTT; CDR3: CASSLRSSGNTIYF
J: TRBJ1-5; V: TRBV27; D: .; size: many; DNA: TGTGCCAGCAGTTCACACAGTAGCAATCAGCCCCAGCATTTT; CDR3: CASSSHSSNQPQHF
J: TRBJ2-7; V: TRBV6-1; D: .; size: .; DNA: TGTGCCAGCAGTGTTCAGCTTGCCTACGAGCAGTACTTC; CDR3: CASSVQLAYEQYF
J: TRBJ2-7; V: TRBV6-5; D: TRBD2; size: many; DNA: TGTGCCAGCAGTTACAGCGGCGGGAGTAACGAGCAGTACTTC; CDR3: CASSYSGGSNEQYF
J: TRBJ2-7; V: TRBV28; D: TRBD2; size: many; DNA: TGTGCCAGCAGTTTACCGGGCCAGCGGGGAGGAGAGCAGTACTTC; CDR3: CASSLPGQRGGEQYF
J: TRBJ1-2; V: TRBV2; D: .; size: many; DNA: TGTGCCAGCTTAAACAGGTCGCTTCATGGCTACACCTTC; CDR3: CASLNRSLHGYTF
J: TRBJ2-2; V: TRBV5-1; D: TRBD1; size: many; DNA: TGCGCCAGCAGCTTGACAGGCTGGACAGGAACGACCGGGGAGCTGTTTTTT; CDR3: CASSLTGWTGTTGELFF
J: TRBJ1-1; V: TRBV12-3/TRBV12-4; D: .; size: many; DNA: TGTGCCAGCAGCTTGGAGGTCATGAACACTGAAGCTTTCTTT; CDR3: CASSLEVMNTEAFF
J: TRBJ2-7; V: TRBV6-2/TRBV6-3; D: .; size: many; DNA: TGTGCCAGCAGTGAAGTGGTCCGCCAGCTTTACGAGCAGTACTTC; CDR3: CASSEVVRQLYEQYF
J: TRBJ2-5; V: TRBV28; D: .; size: many; DNA: TGTGCCAGCAGTTTAGACGGGAAAGCCGAAGAGACCCAGTACTTC; CDR3: CASSLDGKAEETQYF
J: TRBJ1-4; V: TRBV10-3; D: .; size: once; DNA: TGTGCCATCAGCCCCGGACAGCTAAATGAAAAACTGTTTTTT; CDR3: CAISPGQLNEKLFF
J: TRBJ2-2; V: TRBV6-5; D: TRBD2; size: many; DNA: TGTGCCAGCAGTTACTCGAAGGGAGGGCCTATCGGGGAGCTGTTTTTT; CDR3: CASSYSKGGPIGELFF
J: TRBJ1-4; V: TRBV2; D: TRBD1; size: many; DNA: TGTGCCAGCAAAACCGGGACAGGGCATGAAAAACTGTTTTTT; CDR3: CASKTGTGHEKLFF
J: TRBJ1-4; V: TRBV5-5; D: .; size: .; DNA: TGTGCCAGCAGCTTCACCTACAGCTCAACTAATGAAAAACTGTTTTTT; CDR3: CASSFTYSSTNEKLFF
J: TRBJ1-5; V: TRBV30; D: .; size: many; DNA: TGTGCCTGGAGTGTCGGGGGGGAAGGTGGCAATCAGCCCCAGCATTTT; CDR3: CAWSVGGEGGNQPQHF
J: TRBJ2-7; V: TRBV6-1; D: .; size: few; DNA: TGTGCCAGCAGAACCGGGACACCGGGACTTACAAGGGGCGAGCAGTACTTC; CDR3: CASRTGTPGLTRGEQYF
J: TRBJ1-2; V: TRBV2; D: .; size: many; DNA: TGTGCCAGCAGTGAAGACAGTTCTAACTATGGCTACACCTTC; CDR3: CASSEDSSNYGYTF
J: TRBJ1-5; V: TRBV28; D: TRBD1; size: .; DNA: TGTGCCACCCGGGACAGGGGTGACCAGCCCCAGCATTTT; CDR3: CATRDRGDQPQHF
J: TRBJ1-5; V: TRBV11-2; D: .; size: .; DNA: TGTGCCAGCAGCTTTAGCAAAGGAGCCGATACGCAGCATTTT; CDR3: CASSFSKGADTQHF
J: TRBJ1-2; V: TRBV2; D: TRBD1; size: .; DNA: TGTGCCAGCGGTCTACAGGGGACGGGCTATGGCTACACCTTC; CDR3: CASGLQGTGYGYTF
J: TRBJ2-7; V: TRBV29-1; D: .; size: .; DNA: TGCAGCGCCTTACAGACTTCCGGGGGAGAGCAGTACTTC; CDR3: CSALQTSGGEQYF
J: TRBJ1-4; V: TRBV5-1; D: .; size: .; DNA: TGCGCCAGCAGCTTGGACGGAACGTGGGGACTGTTTTTT; CDR3: CASSLDGTWGLFF
J: TRBJ1-5; V: TRBV2; D: .; size: many; DNA: TGTGCCAGCAGGACAGATTATAGCAATCAGCCCCAGCATTTT; CDR3: CASRTDYSNQPQHF
J: TRBJ2-7; V: TRBV2; D: TRBD2; size: many; DNA: TGTGCCAGCAGGCGAGGACTAGCGGACTACGAGCAGTACTTC; CDR3: CASRRGLADYEQYF
J: TRBJ2-7; V: TRBV2; D: .; size: many; DNA: TGTGCCAGCAGTGAAACCCGGGAGTACTACGAGCAGTACTTC; CDR3: CASSETREYYEQYF
J: TRBJ1-5; V: TRBV2; D: TRBD1; size: many; DNA: TGTGCCAGCAGTGGCGGGACAGGCGGTAATCAGCCCCAGCATTTT; CDR3: CASSGGTGGNQPQHF
J: TRBJ2-7; V: TRBV5-6; D: TRBD1; size: few; DNA: TGTGCCAGCAGCGGGGACAGGGGAAGCTCCTACGAGCAGTACTTC; CDR3: CASSGDRGSSYEQYF
J: TRBJ1-5; V: TRBV10-3; D: TRBD1; size: .; DNA: TGTGCCATCAGGTCCGACAGGGTGGATCAGCCCCAGCATTTT; CDR3: CAIRSDRVDQPQHF
J: TRBJ1-3; V: TRBV7-8; D: .; size: .; DNA: TGTGCCAGCAGCTTAGCAGGCGGCTACAGCTCTGGAAACACCATATATTTT; CDR3: CASSLAGGYSSGNTIYF
J: TRBJ2-2; V: TRBV29-1; D: .; size: .; DNA: TGCAGCGCAGGCAGGGACACCGGGGAGCTGTTTTTT; CDR3: CSAGRDTGELFF
J: TRBJ2-7; V: TRBV2; D: TRBD1; size: .; DNA: TGTGCCAGCACCGAGGAGCAGGGGGCTTACGAGCAGTACTTC; CDR3: CASTEEQGAYEQYF
J: TRBJ2-7; V: TRBV29-1; D: .; size: many; DNA: TGCAGCGTTGCAGCGGCGGCTGACGAGCAGTACTTC; CDR3: CSVAAAADEQYF
J: TRBJ1-1; V: TRBV6-1; D: .; size: .; DNA: TGTGCCAGCAGTCCAGGCAGTAAGGTTGAAGCTTTCTTT; CDR3: CASSPGSKVEAFF
J: TRBJ2-7; V: TRBV6-5; D: TRBD1; size: many; DNA: TGTGCCAGCAGTTCCGAAGGGACAGGCGGTGGCTACGAGCAGTACTTC; CDR3: CASSSEGTGGGYEQYF
J: TRBJ2-7; V: TRBV4-1; D: .; size: .; DNA: TGCGCCAGCAGCCAAGATAGGAGGGAGGACTTCTACGAGCAGTACTTC; CDR3: CASSQDRREDFYEQYF
J: TRBJ2-2; V: TRBV4-2; D: TRBD2; size: .; DNA: TGTGCCAGCAGCCAAGCCGGGACTAGTGGCGTGAATACCGGGGAGCTGTTTTTT; CDR3: CASSQAGTSGVNTGELFF
J: TRBJ1-4; V: TRBV19; D: .; size: .; DNA: TGTGCCATTTCCCCGGGACAACTAGTAGGTGAAAAACTGTTTTTT; CDR3: CAISPGQLVGEKLFF
J: TRBJ2-4; V: TRBV9; D: TRBD1; size: .; DNA: TGTGCCAGCAGCGCGAGACAGGGTGCCTACGGGTCGCTAGCCAAAAACATTCAGTACTTC; CDR3: CASSARQGAYGSLAKNIQYF
J: TRBJ2-5; V: TRBV24-1; D: .; size: few; DNA: TGTGCCACCAGTGATCCATCCCTTGAGTACCAAGAGACCCAGTACTTC; CDR3: CATSDPSLEYQETQYF
J: TRBJ1-1; V: TRBV28; D: .; size: many; DNA: TGTGCCAGCAGAACGAATACTGAAGCTTTCTTT; CDR3: CASRTNTEAFF
J: TRBJ2-1; V: TRBV2; D: TRBD1; size: .; DNA: TGTGCCAGCAGTGAGAGGACAGGGGGCGCGAGCAATGAGCAGTTCTTC; CDR3: CASSERTGGASNEQFF
J: TRBJ2-7; V: TRBV27; D: .; size: many; DNA: TGTGCCAGCAGTTTGACCGGATACTACGAGCAGTACTTC; CDR3: CASSLTGYYEQYF
J: TRBJ2-7; V: TRBV11-2; D: .; size: many; DNA: TGTGCCAGCAGCCGACTAGAGCAATCCTACGAGCAGTACTTC; CDR3: CASSRLEQSYEQYF
J: TRBJ2-2; V: TRBV6-1; D: .; size: few; DNA: TGTGCCAGCAGTGTCACTTACACCGGGGAGCTGTTTTTT; CDR3: CASSVTYTGELFF
J: TRBJ2-2; V: TRBV15; D: .; size: many; DNA: TGTGCCACCAGCAGTGGCGACAGCGGGGAGCTGTTTTTT; CDR3: CATSSGDSGELFF
J: TRBJ1-6; V: TRBV20-1; D: .; size: few; DNA: TGCAGTGCTGGCACAAGTAGTTTTCGAAATTCACCCCTCCACTTT; CDR3: CSAGTSSFRNSPLHF
J: TRBJ2-5; V: TRBV18; D: .; size: many; DNA: TGTGCCAGCAGGACGGCCCCCCAAGAGACCCAGTACTTC; CDR3: CASRTAPQETQYF